This T cell receptor beta chain was found in a study of Ad26.COV2.S vaccination and SARS-CoV-2 variants. V shed 2 bases and J 0 bases; nucleotides not matched to a gene: 3. From germline, CDR1 is MGHRA and CDR2 YSYEKL. The CDR3 consists of 16 residues. Produced via immunoSEQ multiplex PCR; TCRdb's table is partial and in-frame only. The repertoire consists of about 350,000 clones, with around 90% occurring once and the leading ten covering 3% to 4%. The material was peripheral blood, obtained after recovery from COVID-19. The V gene is TRBV4-1, the J gene TRBJ1-1, with TRBD1 identical over 10 bases. The TCR sequence derives from a human donor who had recovered from COVID-19. The CDR3 DNA follows: TGCGCCAGCAGCCAAAGGGGACAGGGGATGAACACTGAAGCTTTCTTT. Translating gives CASSQRGQGMNTEAFF.